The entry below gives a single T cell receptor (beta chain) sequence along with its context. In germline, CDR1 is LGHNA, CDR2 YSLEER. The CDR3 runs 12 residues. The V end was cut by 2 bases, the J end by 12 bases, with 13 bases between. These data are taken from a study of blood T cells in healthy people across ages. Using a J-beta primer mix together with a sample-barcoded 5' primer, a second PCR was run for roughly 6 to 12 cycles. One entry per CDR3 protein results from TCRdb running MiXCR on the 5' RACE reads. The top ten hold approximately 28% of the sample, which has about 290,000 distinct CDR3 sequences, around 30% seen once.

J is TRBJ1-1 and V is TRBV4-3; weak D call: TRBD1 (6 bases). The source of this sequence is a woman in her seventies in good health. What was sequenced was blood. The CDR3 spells CASSQTTGKPFF. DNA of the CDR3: TGCGCCAGCAGCCAAACCACAGGGAAACCTTTCTTT.